The rows below give T cell receptor beta chains drawn from one sample of a study of pediatric ulcerative colitis. Sequencing was performed with immunoSEQ multiplex PCR; in TCRdb, only in-frame clones are kept and a portion is missing. The sample carries roughly 60,000 clones, approximately 87% recorded once. Sequencing was carried out using blood. Receptors were obtained from a boy between 5 and 17 years old who was a control in a study of pediatric ulcerative colitis. Both conserved end residues are part of each CDR3. The order of the fields is V gene, J gene, clone size, D gene, CDR3 protein, CDR3 DNA. A D gene is named only where the DNA matches it firmly. Only part of the rows carry a size: once, few, many, or a class if the clone is expanded.

V: TRBV2; J: TRBJ2-1; size: few; D: TRBD1; CDR3: CASSRPSAGGNEQFF; DNA: TGTGCCAGCAGTAGGCCCTCCGCAGGGGGCAATGAGCAGTTCTTC
V: TRBV5-1; J: TRBJ2-7; size: -; D: TRBD1; CDR3: CASSGTGYEQYF; DNA: TGCGCCAGCAGCGGGACAGGGTACGAGCAGTACTTC
V: TRBV7-9; J: TRBJ2-1; size: -; D: -; CDR3: CASSLEKNLLADEQFF; DNA: TGTGCCAGCAGCTTAGAAAAAAACCTTCTAGCAGACGAGCAGTTCTTC
V: TRBV6-6; J: TRBJ2-7; size: -; D: -; CDR3: CASSYGPEQYF; DNA: TGTGCCAGCAGTTACGGACCTGAACAGTACTTC
V: TRBV29-1; J: TRBJ1-2; size: -; D: -; CDR3: CSVDLGYGYTF; DNA: TGCAGCGTGGATCTCGGCTATGGCTACACCTTC
V: TRBV7-3; J: TRBJ2-2; size: -; D: -; CDR3: CASSLQPGANTGELFF; DNA: TGTGCCAGCAGCTTACAGCCAGGGGCGAACACCGGGGAGCTGTTTTTT
V: TRBV4-3; J: TRBJ2-3; size: -; D: -; CDR3: CASSPLGGDSADTQYF; DNA: TGCGCCAGCAGCCCTCTTGGCGGGGATAGCGCAGATACGCAGTATTTT
V: TRBV4-1; J: TRBJ1-1; size: -; D: TRBD1; CDR3: CASSQGRTGMNTEAFF; DNA: TGCGCCAGCAGCCAAGGGAGGACAGGGATGAACACTGAAGCTTTCTTT
V: TRBV4-1; J: TRBJ1-5; size: -; D: -; CDR3: CASSLLGQNNQPQHF; DNA: TGCGCCAGCAGCCTCTTAGGACAGAACAATCAGCCCCAGCATTTT
V: TRBV9; J: TRBJ1-6; size: few; D: -; CDR3: CASSPIGNSPLHF; DNA: TGTGCCAGCAGCCCGATCGGAAATTCACCCCTCCACTTT
V: TRBV5-6; J: TRBJ1-6; size: -; D: TRBD1; CDR3: CASSFGTGGLAPLHF; DNA: TGTGCCAGCAGCTTTGGGACAGGGGGCTTGGCACCCCTCCACTTT
V: TRBV5-6; J: TRBJ2-1; size: -; D: -; CDR3: CASSLWDVPYNEQFF; DNA: TGTGCCAGCAGCTTGTGGGACGTCCCCTACAATGAGCAGTTCTTC
V: TRBV13; J: TRBJ2-1; size: -; D: TRBD2; CDR3: CASSFRLAAYNEQFF; DNA: TGTGCCAGCAGCTTCAGACTAGCGGCCTACAATGAGCAGTTCTTC
V: TRBV18; J: TRBJ2-3; size: -; D: -; CDR3: CASSPPTDTQYF; DNA: TGTGCCAGCTCACCACCGACGGATACGCAGTATTTT
V: TRBV5-1; J: TRBJ1-1; size: -; D: -; CDR3: CASSPSVTANTEAFF; DNA: TGCGCCAGCAGCCCATCGGTTACGGCGAACACTGAAGCTTTCTTT
V: TRBV27; J: TRBJ2-4; size: -; D: TRBD1; CDR3: CASSPGQVVAKNIQYF; DNA: TGTGCCAGCAGTCCCGGACAGGTAGTAGCCAAAAACATTCAGTACTTC
V: TRBV29-1; J: TRBJ1-1; size: -; D: -; CDR3: CSVGPTAFSTRGAFF; DNA: TGCAGCGTTGGGCCGACGGCCTTCTCAACCCGAGGGGCTTTCTTT
V: TRBV7-2; J: TRBJ2-1; size: -; D: TRBD2; CDR3: CASSARERGGFHEQFF; DNA: TGTGCCAGCAGCGCCCGTGAGCGGGGGGGCTTTCATGAGCAGTTCTTC
V: TRBV12-5; J: TRBJ2-5; size: -; D: TRBD2; CDR3: CASGLVGRADQETQYF; DNA: TGTGCTAGTGGTTTGGTAGGGAGGGCAGACCAAGAGACCCAGTACTTC
V: TRBV21-1; J: TRBJ2-5; size: -; D: -; CDR3: CASRYRGLQETQYF; DNA: TGTGCCAGCAGATACAGGGGGCTACAAGAGACCCAGTACTTC
V: TRBV5-6; J: TRBJ2-7; size: -; D: TRBD1; CDR3: CASSLTGGVPYEQYF; DNA: TGTGCCAGCAGCTTAACAGGGGGCGTACCCTACGAGCAGTACTTC
V: TRBV19; J: TRBJ1-5; size: few; D: -; CDR3: CATAWVSNQPQHF; DNA: TGTGCCACCGCATGGGTTAGCAATCAGCCCCAGCATTTT
V: TRBV19; J: TRBJ1-2; size: -; D: TRBD1; CDR3: CASRTTGNYGYTF; DNA: TGTGCCAGTAGGACGACAGGGAACTATGGCTACACCTTC
V: TRBV7-6; J: TRBJ1-1; size: -; D: -; CDR3: CASSLGVGFTEAFF; DNA: TGTGCCAGCAGCTTGGGGGTGGGGTTCACTGAAGCTTTCTTT
V: TRBV11-2; J: TRBJ2-2; size: -; D: -; CDR3: CASSLVSLGTGELFF; DNA: TGTGCCAGCAGCTTAGTCTCGTTAGGCACCGGGGAGCTGTTTTTT
V: TRBV4-2; J: TRBJ2-3; size: -; D: TRBD2; CDR3: CASSQASSGVLRDTQYF; DNA: TGTGCCAGCAGCCAAGCGTCTAGCGGGGTTCTTAGGGATACGCAGTATTTT
V: TRBV5-4; J: TRBJ2-1; size: -; D: TRBD2; CDR3: CASSPGGDNEQFF; DNA: TGTGCCAGCAGCCCTGGGGGGGACAATGAGCAGTTCTTC
V: TRBV28; J: TRBJ1-1; size: -; D: TRBD1; CDR3: CASSPWTGKGTEAFF; DNA: TGTGCCAGCAGTCCTTGGACAGGGAAGGGCACTGAAGCTTTCTTT
V: TRBV28; J: TRBJ2-7; size: -; D: TRBD2; CDR3: CASSLAGLAEDSYEQYF; DNA: TGTGCCAGCAGTTTAGCCGGACTAGCGGAGGACTCCTACGAGCAGTACTTC
V: TRBV9; J: TRBJ2-5; size: once; D: TRBD1; CDR3: CASSAGQDEETQYF; DNA: TGTGCCAGCAGCGCGGGACAGGATGAAGAGACCCAGTACTTC
V: TRBV4-1; J: TRBJ1-1; size: -; D: -; CDR3: CASSLGPGTEAFF; DNA: TGCGCCAGCAGCCTCGGGCCGGGCACTGAAGCTTTCTTT
V: TRBV27; J: TRBJ1-6; size: -; D: TRBD1; CDR3: CASSARDRGMNSPLHF; DNA: TGTGCCAGCAGTGCCCGGGACAGGGGGATGAATTCACCCCTCCACTTT
V: TRBV4-3; J: TRBJ2-4; size: -; D: -; CDR3: CASSQEGHGEGPKNIQYF; DNA: TGCGCCAGCAGCCAAGAAGGACATGGCGAAGGGCCCAAAAACATTCAGTACTTC
V: TRBV7-3; J: TRBJ2-1; size: -; D: -; CDR3: CASSLIGGVDEQFF; DNA: TGTGCCAGCAGCTTAATTGGAGGGGTCGATGAGCAGTTCTTC
V: TRBV30; J: TRBJ1-2; size: -; D: TRBD1; CDR3: CAWSWTGVKGGYTF; DNA: TGTGCCTGGAGTTGGACAGGGGTTAAAGGTGGCTACACCTTC
V: TRBV27; J: TRBJ1-5; size: -; D: -; CDR3: CASRRRVYQPQHF; DNA: TGTGCCAGCAGGCGACGTGTATATCAGCCCCAGCATTTT
V: TRBV15; J: TRBJ2-1; size: -; D: -; CDR3: CATSRGRGGRNEQFF; DNA: TGTGCCACCAGCAGAGGAAGGGGCGGGCGCAATGAGCAGTTCTTC
V: TRBV6-5; J: TRBJ2-7; size: -; D: -; CDR3: CASRHDRNSYEQYF; DNA: TGTGCCAGCAGACACGACAGGAATTCCTACGAGCAGTACTTC
V: TRBV5-1; J: TRBJ1-5; size: -; D: -; CDR3: CASSLMAGEDQPQHF; DNA: TGCGCCAGCAGCTTGATGGCAGGGGAGGATCAGCCCCAGCATTTT
V: TRBV5-6; J: TRBJ1-5; size: -; D: -; CDR3: CASSPGPRPSNQPQHF; DNA: TGTGCCAGCAGCCCGGGACCTCGCCCGAGCAATCAGCCCCAGCATTTT
V: TRBV5-4; J: TRBJ2-7; size: -; D: -; CDR3: CASSRNNEQYF; DNA: TGTGCCAGCAGCCGAAACAACGAGCAGTACTTC